Sequencing of this T cell receptor (beta chain) was carried out in a study of T cells in localized non-small cell lung cancer. Study-wide points: Those with higher blood T cell density had longer overall survival. Exceeding tumor, uninvolved adjacent lung had the highest T cell clonality.

About this clone itself: What it binds is not known.

Profiled with immunoSEQ multiplex PCR; TCRdb holds only in-frame clones, not every one. The data contain tens of thousands of clones, roughly 80% of them singletons. Trimming at V came to 4 bases and at J to 6 bases, leaving 4 bases not matched to a gene. The CDR3 extends over 13 amino acids. CDR1 is SGHDN and CDR2 is FVKESK in the germline V gene. The sequences come from PBMCs, collected before any cancer treatment. The TCR comes from a woman aged 35 to 70 with stage II squamous cell lung carcinoma. The chain carries TRBV14 and TRBJ2-3; 7 nucleotides match TRBD2. DNA of the CDR3: TGTGCCAGCAGCCGGGCGGGAGCCGATACGCAGTATTTT. It translates to CASSRAGADTQYF.